This T cell receptor beta chain emerged from a study of T cells in Graves' hyperthyroidism and ophthalmopathy. Amplified regions were TCR beta CDR3 sequences from RNA transcripts. The TCR CDR3 first-round RT-PCR relied on the HTBI primer set. TCRdb re-called the multiplex PCR reads with MiXCR, one entry per CDR3 protein. The sample contains a few hundred thousand distinct CDR3 sequences, approximately 14% of which appear only once. Study findings and constraints: With a median lead of roughly 6.2 months before onset, the model predicted ophthalmopathy.

The V gene end was trimmed by 2 bases and the J gene end by 6 bases; junction bases not matched to a gene: 8. The V gene's germline CDR1 is SGHDT and CDR2 YYEEEE. CDR3 length: 14 amino acids. The sample holds many counts of this clonotype. The antigen is unknown. The TCR was taken from a woman between 18 and 29 years old with Graves' hyperthyroidism. V gene TRBV5-6 combines with J gene TRBJ2-7, with 7 bases lining up with TRBD2. Sequencing was performed on blood. CDR3 coding DNA: TGTGCCAGCAGCTTTGGACGGGCGGGGGTCGAGCAGTACGTC. Its protein product is CASSFGRAGVEQYV.